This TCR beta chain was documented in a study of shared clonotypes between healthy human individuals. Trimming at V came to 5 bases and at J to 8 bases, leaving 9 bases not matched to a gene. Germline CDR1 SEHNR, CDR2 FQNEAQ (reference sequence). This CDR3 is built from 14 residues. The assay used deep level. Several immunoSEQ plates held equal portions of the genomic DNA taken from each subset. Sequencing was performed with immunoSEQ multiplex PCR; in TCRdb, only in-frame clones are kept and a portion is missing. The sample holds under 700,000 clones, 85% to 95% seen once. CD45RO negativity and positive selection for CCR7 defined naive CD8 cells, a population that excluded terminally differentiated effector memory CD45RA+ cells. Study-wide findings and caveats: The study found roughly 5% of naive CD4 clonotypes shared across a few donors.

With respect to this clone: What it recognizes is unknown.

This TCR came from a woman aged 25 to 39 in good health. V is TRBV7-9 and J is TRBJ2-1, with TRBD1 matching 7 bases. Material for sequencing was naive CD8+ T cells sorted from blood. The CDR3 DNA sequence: TGTGCCAGCAGCCTTGAACAGGGGCGGTATGAGCAGTTCTTC. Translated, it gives CASSLEQGRYEQFF.